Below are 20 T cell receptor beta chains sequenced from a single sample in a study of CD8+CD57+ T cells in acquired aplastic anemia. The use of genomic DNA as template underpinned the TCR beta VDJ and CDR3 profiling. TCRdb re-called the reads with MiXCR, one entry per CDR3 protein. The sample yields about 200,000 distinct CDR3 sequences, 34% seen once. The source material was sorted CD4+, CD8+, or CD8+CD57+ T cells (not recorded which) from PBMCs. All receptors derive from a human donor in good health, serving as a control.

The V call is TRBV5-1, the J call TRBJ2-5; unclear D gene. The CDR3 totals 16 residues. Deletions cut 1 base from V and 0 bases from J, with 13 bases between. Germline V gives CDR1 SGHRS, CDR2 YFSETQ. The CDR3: CASSLNPGRDQETQYF. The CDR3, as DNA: TGCGCCAGCAGCTTGAACCCGGGCCGTGACCAAGAGACCCAGTACTTC.

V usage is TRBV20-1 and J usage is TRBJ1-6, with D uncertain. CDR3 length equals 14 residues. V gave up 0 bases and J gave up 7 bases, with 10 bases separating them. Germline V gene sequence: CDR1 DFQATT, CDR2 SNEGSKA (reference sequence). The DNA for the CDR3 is TGCAGTGCTAGAGATATACGGTCGAATTCACCCCTCCACTTT. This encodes CSARDIRSNSPLHF.

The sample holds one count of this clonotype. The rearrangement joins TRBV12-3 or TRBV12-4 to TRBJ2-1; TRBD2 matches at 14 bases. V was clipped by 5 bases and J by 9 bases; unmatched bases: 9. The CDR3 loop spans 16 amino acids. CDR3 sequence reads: CASSAGLAGAFCEQFF. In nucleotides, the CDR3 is TGTGCCAGCAGTGCGGGACTAGCGGGGGCATTTTGTGAGCAGTTCTTC.

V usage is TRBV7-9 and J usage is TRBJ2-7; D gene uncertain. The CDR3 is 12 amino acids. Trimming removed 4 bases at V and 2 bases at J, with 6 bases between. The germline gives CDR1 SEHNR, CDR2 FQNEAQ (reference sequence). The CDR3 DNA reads TGTGCCAGCAGCTCTGTAGCCTACGAGCAGTACTTC. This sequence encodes CASSSVAYEQYF.

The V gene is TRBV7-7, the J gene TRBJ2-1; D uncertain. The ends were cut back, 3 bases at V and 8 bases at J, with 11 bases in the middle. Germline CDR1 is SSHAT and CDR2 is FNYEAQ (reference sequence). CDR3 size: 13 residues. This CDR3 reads CASSFDDGHEQFF. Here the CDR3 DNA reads TGTGCCAGCAGCTTCGATGACGGACATGAGCAGTTCTTC. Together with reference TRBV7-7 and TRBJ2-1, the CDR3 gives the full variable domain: GAGVSQSPRYKVTKRGQDVTLRCDPISSHATLYWYQQALGQGPEFLTYFNYEAQPDKSGLPSDRFSAERPEGSISTLTIQRTEQRDSAMYRCASSFDDGHEQFFGPGTRLTVL.

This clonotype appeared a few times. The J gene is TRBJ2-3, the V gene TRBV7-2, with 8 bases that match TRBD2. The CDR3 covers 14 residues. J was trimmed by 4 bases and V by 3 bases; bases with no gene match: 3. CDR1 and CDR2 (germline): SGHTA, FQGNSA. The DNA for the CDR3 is TGTGCCAGCAGCTTCGGCGGGAGGCCAGATACGCAGTATTTT. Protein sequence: CASSFGGRPDTQYF.

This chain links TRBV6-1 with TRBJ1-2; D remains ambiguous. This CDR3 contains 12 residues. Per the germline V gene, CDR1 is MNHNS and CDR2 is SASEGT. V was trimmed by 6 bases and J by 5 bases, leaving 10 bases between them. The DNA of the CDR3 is TGTGCCAGCAGGGTTGATGTATATGGCTACACCTTC. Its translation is CASRVDVYGYTF.

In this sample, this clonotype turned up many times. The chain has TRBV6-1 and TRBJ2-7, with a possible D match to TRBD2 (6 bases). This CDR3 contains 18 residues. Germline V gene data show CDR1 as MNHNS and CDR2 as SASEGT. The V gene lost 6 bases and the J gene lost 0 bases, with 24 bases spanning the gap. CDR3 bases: TGTGCCAGCAGCGAAAGGGTCGACGGGACTTCGAGCTCCTACGAGCAGTACTTC. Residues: CASSERVDGTSSSYEQYF.

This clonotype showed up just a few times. The CDR3: CASSQQGASDSPLHF. The CDR3 DNA reads TGTGCCAGCAGCCAACAGGGGGCGTCGGATTCACCCCTCCACTTT. This chain connects TRBV3-1 to TRBJ1-6; 8 nucleotides line up with TRBD1. Germline values: CDR1 LGHDT, CDR2 YNNKEL (reference sequence). This CDR3 region has 15 residues. The ends lost 2 bases at V and 8 bases at J; junction bases unmatched: 5.

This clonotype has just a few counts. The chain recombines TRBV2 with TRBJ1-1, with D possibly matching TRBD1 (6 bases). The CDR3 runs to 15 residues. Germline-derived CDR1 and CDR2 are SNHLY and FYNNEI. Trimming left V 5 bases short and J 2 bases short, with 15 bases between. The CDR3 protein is CASSPRGGRNTEAFF. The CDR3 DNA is TGTGCCAGCAGTCCCCGTGGGGGGCGAAACACTGAAGCTTTCTTT. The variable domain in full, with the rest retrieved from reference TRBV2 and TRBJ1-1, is EPEVTQTPSHQVTQMGQEVILRCVPISNHLYFYWYRQILGQKVEFLVSFYNNEISEKSEIFDDQFSVERPDGSNFTLKIRSTKLEDSAMYFCASSPRGGRNTEAFFGQGTRLTVV.

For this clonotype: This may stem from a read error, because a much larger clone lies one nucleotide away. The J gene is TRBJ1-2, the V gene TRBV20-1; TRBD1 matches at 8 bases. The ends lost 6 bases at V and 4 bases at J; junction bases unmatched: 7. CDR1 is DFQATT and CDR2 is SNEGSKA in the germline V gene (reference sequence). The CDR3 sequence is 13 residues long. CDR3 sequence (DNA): TGCAGTGCGCGGACAGGGCAACCCTATGGCTACACCTTC. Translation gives CSARTGQPYGYTF.

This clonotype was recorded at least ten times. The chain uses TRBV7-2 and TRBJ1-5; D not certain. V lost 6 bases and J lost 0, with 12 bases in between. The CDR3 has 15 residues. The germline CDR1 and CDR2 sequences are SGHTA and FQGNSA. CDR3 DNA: TGTGCCAGCAGACTAACAGTTTATAGCAATCAGCCCCAGCATTTT. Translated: CASRLTVYSNQPQHF.

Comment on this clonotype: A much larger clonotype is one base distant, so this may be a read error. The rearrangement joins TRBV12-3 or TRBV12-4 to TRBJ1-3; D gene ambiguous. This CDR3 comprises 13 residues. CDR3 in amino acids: CASSLRTGNAIYF. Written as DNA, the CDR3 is TGTGCCAGCAGTCTAAGGACTGGAAACGCCATATATTTT.

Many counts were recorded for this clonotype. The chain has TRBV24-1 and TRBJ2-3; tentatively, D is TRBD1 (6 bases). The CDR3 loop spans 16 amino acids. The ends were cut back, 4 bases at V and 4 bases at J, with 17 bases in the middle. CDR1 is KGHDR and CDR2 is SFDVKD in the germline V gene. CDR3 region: CATSEMTGRGSDTQYF. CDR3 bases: TGTGCCACCAGTGAAATGACGGGCAGGGGTTCAGATACGCAGTATTTT.

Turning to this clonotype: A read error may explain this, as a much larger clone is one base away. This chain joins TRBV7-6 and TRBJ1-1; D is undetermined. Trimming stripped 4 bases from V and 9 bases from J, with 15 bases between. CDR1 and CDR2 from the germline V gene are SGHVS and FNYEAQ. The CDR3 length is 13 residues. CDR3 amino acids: CASSSDSQAKAFF. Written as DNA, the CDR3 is TGTGCCAGCAGCTCAGATAGTCAGGCAAAAGCTTTCTTT.

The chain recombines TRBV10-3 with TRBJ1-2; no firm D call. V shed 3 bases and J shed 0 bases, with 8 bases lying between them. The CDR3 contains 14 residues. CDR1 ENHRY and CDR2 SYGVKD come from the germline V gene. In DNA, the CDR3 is TGTGCCATCAGTGACCTAACAGCTAACTATGGCTACACCTTC. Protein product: CAISDLTANYGYTF.

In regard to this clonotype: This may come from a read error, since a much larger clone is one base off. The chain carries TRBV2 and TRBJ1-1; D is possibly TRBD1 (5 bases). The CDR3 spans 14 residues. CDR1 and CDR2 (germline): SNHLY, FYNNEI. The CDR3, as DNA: TGTGCCAGCATGAGCCAGGGTCTGAACACTAAAGCTTTCTTT. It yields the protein CASMSQGLNTKAFF.

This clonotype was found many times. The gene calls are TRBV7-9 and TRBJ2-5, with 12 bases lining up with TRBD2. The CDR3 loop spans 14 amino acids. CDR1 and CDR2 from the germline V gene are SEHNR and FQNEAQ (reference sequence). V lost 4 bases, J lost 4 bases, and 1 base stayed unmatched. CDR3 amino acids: CASSWGLAGETQYF. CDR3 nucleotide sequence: TGTGCCAGCAGCTGGGGACTAGCGGGAGAGACCCAGTACTTC.

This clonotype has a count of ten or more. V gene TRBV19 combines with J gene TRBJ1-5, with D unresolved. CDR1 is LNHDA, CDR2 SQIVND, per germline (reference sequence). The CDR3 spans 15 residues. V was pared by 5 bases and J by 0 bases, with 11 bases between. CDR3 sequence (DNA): TGTGCCAGTAGTCGGACGGTGAATAGCAATCAGCCCCAGCATTTT. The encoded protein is CASSRTVNSNQPQHF. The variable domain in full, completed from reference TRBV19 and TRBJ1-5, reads DGGITQSPKYLFRKEGQNVTLSCEQNLNHDAMYWYRQDPGQGLRLIYYSQIVNDFQKGDIAEGYSVSREKKESFPLTVTSAQKNPTAFYLCASSRTVNSNQPQHFGDGTRLSIL.

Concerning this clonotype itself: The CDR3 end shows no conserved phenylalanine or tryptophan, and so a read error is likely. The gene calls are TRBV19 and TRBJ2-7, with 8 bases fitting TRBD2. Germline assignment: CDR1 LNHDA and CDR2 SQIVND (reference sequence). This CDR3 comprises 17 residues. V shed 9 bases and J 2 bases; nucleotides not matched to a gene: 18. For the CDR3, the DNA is TGTGCCAGCAGCCAAGATAAGGCAGAGCGGGGGACCTACGAGCAGTACCTC. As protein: CASSQDKAERGTYEQYL.